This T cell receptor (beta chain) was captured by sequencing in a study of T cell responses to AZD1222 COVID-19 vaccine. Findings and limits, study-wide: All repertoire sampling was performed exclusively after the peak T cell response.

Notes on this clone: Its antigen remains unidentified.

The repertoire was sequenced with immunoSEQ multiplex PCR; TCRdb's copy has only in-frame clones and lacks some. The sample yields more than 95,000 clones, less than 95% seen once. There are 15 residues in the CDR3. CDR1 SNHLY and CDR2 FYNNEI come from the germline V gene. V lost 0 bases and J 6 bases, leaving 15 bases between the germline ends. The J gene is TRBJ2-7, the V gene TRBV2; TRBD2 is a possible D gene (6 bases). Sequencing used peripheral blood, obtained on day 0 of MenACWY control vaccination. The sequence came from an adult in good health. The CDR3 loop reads CASSEAETPGVEQYF. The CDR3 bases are TGTGCCAGCAGTGAAGCGGAAACTCCGGGAGTCGAGCAGTACTTC.